This paragraph covers one T cell receptor (beta chain) sequence. Its target is unknown. This CDR3 is also generated by other DNA sequences in the sample. Data came from immunoSEQ multiplex PCR; TCRdb stores just in-frame clones and leaves some out. Among fewer than 60,000 clones listed, about 90% were seen once. The data stem from a study of OX40 agonist ivuxolimab in advanced cancers. Background on the study: Dosing consisted of intravenous ivuxolimab at 0.01 to 10 mg/kg every 2 weeks. Findings and caveats of the study: CD8+ T cells averaged more expanded clones than CD4+. People who partly responded at 0.1-3.0 mg/kg had some of the least clonal expansion seen. There was clonal expansion of CD4+ and CD8+ blood T cells by week 6 at 0.1 to 3.0 mg/kg.

V was cut by 5 bases and J by 3 bases, with 14 bases left in between. The CDR3 totals 14 residues. Germline V gene lookup returns CDR1 MNHNY and CDR2 SVGAGI (reference sequence). The sample here was CD4+ or CD8+ T cells sorted from blood, taken in a trial of the OX40 agonist ivuxolimab. The TCR comes from an adult with an advanced solid tumor such as melanoma, head and neck, liver or kidney cancer. The genes are TRBV6-6 and TRBJ2-7; D is possibly TRBD2 (7 bases). The CDR3 DNA sequence: TGTGCCAGCAGTCCTAGCGGAGGGGGCTACGAGCAGTACTTC. Encoded protein: CASSPSGGGYEQYF.